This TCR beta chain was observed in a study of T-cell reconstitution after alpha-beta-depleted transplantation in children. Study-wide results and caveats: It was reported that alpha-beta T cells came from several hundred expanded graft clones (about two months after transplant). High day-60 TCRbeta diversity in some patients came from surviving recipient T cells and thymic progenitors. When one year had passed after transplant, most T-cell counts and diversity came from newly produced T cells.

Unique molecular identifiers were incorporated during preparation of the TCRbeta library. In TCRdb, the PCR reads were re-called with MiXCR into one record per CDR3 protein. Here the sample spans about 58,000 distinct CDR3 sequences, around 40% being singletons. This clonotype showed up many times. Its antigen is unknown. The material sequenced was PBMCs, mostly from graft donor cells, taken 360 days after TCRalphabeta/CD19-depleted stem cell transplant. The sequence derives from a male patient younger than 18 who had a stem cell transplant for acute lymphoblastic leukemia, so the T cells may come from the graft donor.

The CDR3 nucleotides are TGTGCCAGCAGTTACTCGGTGCGGCTTGGGGGGACCCAGTACTTC. Its translation: CASSYSVRLGGTQYF. The chain is built from TRBV6-5 and TRBJ2-5; perhaps D is TRBD1 or TRBD2 (5 bases each). The CDR3 covers 15 residues. Germline V CDR1 and CDR2: MNHEY, SVGAGI. V lost 0 bases to trimming and J lost 7 bases, with 15 bases between them.